This T cell receptor beta chain came from a study of T cell repertoires in cytomegalovirus infection. Study overall: CMV epitopes in the study were HLA-C-restricted (recently identified) and HLA-B-restricted (well studied). An indication of both CMV infection and matching HLA type came from public TCR beta signatures. Findings of the study overall: Predominance within the ex vivo response was attributable to HLA-C-restricted CMV-specific TCR beta clonotypes. Public TCR beta family frequency separated CMV-and-HLA carriers, including in an independent cohort.

With 5 bases removed from V and 6 bases from J, the gap between germline ends came to 16 bases. The CDR3 is made up of 14 amino acids. The V gene's germline CDR1 is SGHTA and CDR2 FQGNSA. Via MiXCR, TCRdb re-called the reads, giving one row per CDR3 protein. This table has 450,000 to 550,000 distinct CDR3 sequences, roughly 43% appearing once. The sample holds a few counts of this clonotype. The antigen is not known. Here the sequenced sample was cultured PBMCs, taken from culture after CMV antigen stimulation. The rearrangement joins TRBV7-2 to TRBJ1-2, with unresolved D. This TCR was sampled from a human donor in good health (CMV status not recorded). Some clones in this sample may be carry-over from other donors' samples. The CDR3 bases are TGTGCCAGCAGCCCTGAGGTGGGGTCGGATGGCTACACCTTC. Translated: CASSPEVGSDGYTF.